The next 17 T cell receptor beta chains were all read from a single sample in a study of blood T cell repertoires in COVID-19. Clones were sequenced by immunoSEQ multiplex PCR, and TCRdb holds only the in-frame ones, with some missing. The profile shows roughly 280,000 clones, around 87% of them singletons. The sample consisted of peripheral blood. These receptors were obtained from a woman aged 60 to 75 with COVID-19, enrolled during active disease.

The chain employs TRBV10-3 and TRBJ2-3; D ambiguous. V was cut by 6 bases and J by 3 bases, with 7 bases left in between. The CDR3 spans 12 residues. CDR1 is ENHRY, CDR2 SYGVKD, per germline. The CDR3 protein is CAIRGQTDTQYF. The CDR3 coding sequence is TGTGCCATCAGGGGCCAGACAGATACGCAGTATTTT.

This clone was seen once. A much larger clone differs from this one at a single base, so this may be a read error. The rearrangement joins TRBV5-4 to TRBJ1-1; D may be TRBD1 (5 bases). CDR1 and CDR2 from the germline V gene are SGHNT and YYREEE (reference sequence). The CDR3 has 12 residues. V was cut by 3 bases and J by 3 bases, with 6 bases left in between. DNA for the CDR3: TGTGCCAGCAGCTGGGGGGACACTGAAGCTTTCTTT. As protein: CASSWGDTEAFF. Complete variable domain (other parts from reference TRBV5-4 and TRBJ1-1): ETGVTQSPTHLIKTRGQQVTLRCSSQSGHNTVSWYQQALGQGPQFIFQYYREEENGRGNFPPRFSGLQFPNYSSELNVNALELDDSALYLCASSWGDTEAFFGQGTRLTVV.

J is TRBJ1-2 and V is TRBV15, with TRBD1 matching 7 bases. The CDR3 is 16 amino acids. Germline CDR1 and CDR2: LNHNV and YYDKDF (reference sequence). Unmatched junction bases numbered 14, after V lost 3 bases and J lost 7 bases. The CDR3 here is CATSRAGTAVQGGYTF. The CDR3 region has the DNA TGTGCCACCAGCAGGGCCGGGACAGCAGTTCAGGGTGGCTACACCTTC.

The chain couples TRBV3-1 (or the pseudogene TRBV3-2) to TRBJ2-5; TRBD2 matches 7 bases. This CDR3 is 17 amino acids long. The trim removed 0 bases at V and 0 bases at J, leaving 7 bases unmatched. Germline loops: CDR1 LGHDT, CDR2 YNNKEL (reference sequence). CDR3 in DNA: TGTGCCAGCAGCCAAGAAAGCGACAGCGGGAACCAAGAGACCCAGTACTTC. It translates to CASSQESDSGNQETQYF.

The chain combines TRBV15 with TRBJ1-5, with 7 bases matching TRBD1. Germline V gene sequence: CDR1 LNHNV, CDR2 YYDKDF (reference sequence). The CDR3 loop spans 13 amino acids. Trimming removed 6 bases from V and 5 bases from J; junction bases left unmatched: 4. CDR3 amino acids: CATRDRRDQPQHF. Here the CDR3 DNA reads TGTGCCACCAGGGACAGGAGAGATCAGCCCCAGCATTTT.

This chain connects TRBV9 to TRBJ1-1; 8 bases align to TRBD1. V lost 0 bases to trimming and J lost 1 base; unmatched junction nucleotides: 5. This CDR3 contains 16 residues. Germline assignment: CDR1 SGDLS and CDR2 YYNGEE. The chain's CDR3 is CASSVDTGQGNTEAFF. The CDR3 nucleotides are TGTGCCAGCAGCGTAGATACAGGACAGGGGAACACTGAAGCTTTCTTT.

V usage is TRBV2 and J usage is TRBJ2-7; 8 bases fit TRBD1. Germline V gives CDR1 SNHLY, CDR2 FYNNEI. This CDR3 is 12 amino acids long. Unmatched junction bases numbered 2, after V lost 5 bases and J lost 5 bases. CDR3 nucleotides: TGTGCCAGCAGTAGGACAGGGCACGAGCAGTACTTC. Translation: CASSRTGHEQYF.

The V and J genes are TRBV9 and TRBJ2-1; no clear D gene. The V and J ends lost 0 bases and 4 bases respectively, with 8 bases between them. This CDR3 is built from 14 residues. Germline CDR1 SGDLS, CDR2 YYNGEE. The CDR3 sequence is CASSVGYRYNEQFF. The DNA of the CDR3 is TGTGCCAGCAGCGTAGGGTACAGATACAATGAGCAGTTCTTC.

V is TRBV5-1 and J is TRBJ2-3; 12 bases map to TRBD2. Per the germline V gene, CDR1 is SGHRS and CDR2 is YFSETQ. Unmatched junction bases numbered 3, after V lost 4 bases and J lost 6 bases. This CDR3 is 14 amino acids long. The CDR3 coding sequence is TGCGCCAGCAGCCCGACTAGCGGGAGTGATACGCAGTATTTT. Translated, it gives CASSPTSGSDTQYF.

This chain joins TRBV27 and TRBJ1-1; 7 bases align to TRBD1. The CDR3 covers 15 residues. After removal of 2 bases from V and 3 bases from J, the junction contained 6 bases not matched to a gene. From germline, CDR1 is MNHEY and CDR2 SMNVEV (reference sequence). The CDR3 DNA sequence: TGTGCCAGCAGTTTAAAGGGGGCCGGGGACACTGAAGCTTTCTTT. Translating gives CASSLKGAGDTEAFF.

CDR3 in amino acids: CASSYESSGSYEQYF. In DNA, the CDR3 is TGTGCCAGCAGTTACGAGTCTAGCGGGAGCTACGAGCAGTACTTC. This chain links TRBV6-2 or TRBV6-3 with TRBJ2-7, with 10 bases aligning to TRBD2. V lost 2 bases to trimming and J lost 3 bases; unmatched junction nucleotides: 4. There are 15 residues in the CDR3. Looked up from germline, CDR1 is MNHEY and CDR2 is SVGEGT.

This chain joins TRBV9 and TRBJ2-7; 13 bases agree with TRBD2. The CDR3 is 16 amino acids. J gave up 4 bases and V 3 bases, and 7 bases lay outside the gene matches. Germline CDR1 reads SGDLS; CDR2 reads YYNGEE. CDR3 residues: CASSASGLAGKYEQYF. The CDR3 coding sequence is TGTGCCAGCAGCGCCTCGGGACTAGCGGGGAAGTACGAGCAGTACTTC.

The gene calls are TRBV20-1 and TRBJ2-7, with 7 bases aligning to TRBD1. The CDR3 spans 14 residues. V shed 3 bases and J 5 bases; nucleotides not matched to a gene: 10. Per germline, CDR1 DFQATT and CDR2 SNEGSKA (reference sequence). For the CDR3, the DNA is TGCAGTGCTAGTGCCCCCGGGACAGCGGACGAGCAGTACTTC. It codes for CSASAPGTADEQYF.

V usage is TRBV30 and J usage is TRBJ1-5, with 9 positions matching TRBD1. CDR1 and CDR2 from the germline V gene are GTSNPN and SVGIG (reference sequence). The CDR3 contains 18 residues. V trimming: 4 bases; J trimming: 2 bases; junction bases outside the gene matches: 15. The CDR3 nucleotides read TGTGCCTGGAACTCCGGGACAGGGAGGAATATTGGCAATCAGCCCCAGCATTTT. Amino acid sequence: CAWNSGTGRNIGNQPQHF. The whole variable domain, filled in from reference TRBV30 and TRBJ1-5, reads SQTIHQWPATLVQPVGSPLSLECTVEGTSNPNLYWYRQAAGRGLQLLFYSVGIGQISSEVPQNLSASRPQDRQFILSSKKLLLSDSGFYLCAWNSGTGRNIGNQPQHFGDGTRLSIL.

The DNA for the CDR3 is TGTGCCAGCAGTTTCCCCAGAGCGGGAGGGTTCACCGGGGAGCTGTTTTTT. Protein product: CASSFPRAGGFTGELFF. This sequence joins TRBV27 and TRBJ2-2; 10 nucleotides match TRBD2. The CDR3 consists of 17 residues. V shed 3 bases, J shed 4 bases, and the junction held 8 bases outside the gene matches. CDR1 MNHEY and CDR2 SMNVEV come from the germline V gene (reference sequence).

This rearrangement joins TRBV5-5 to TRBJ2-1; 12 bases fit TRBD2. The CDR3 is 17 amino acids. CDR1 and CDR2 (germline): SGHKS, YYEKEE (reference sequence). With 4 bases clipped from V and 3 bases from J, the junction kept 8 bases outside the gene matches. This CDR3 reads CASSRTLAGGYYNEQFF. The CDR3 bases are TGTGCCAGCAGCCGAACACTAGCGGGAGGCTACTACAATGAGCAGTTCTTC.

This clone was detected once. V gene TRBV3-1 (or the pseudogene TRBV3-2) combines with J gene TRBJ1-1; D remains ambiguous. CDR1 is LGHDT, CDR2 YNNKEL, per germline (reference sequence). The CDR3 sequence is 13 residues long. Trimming left V 1 base short and J 7 bases short, with 10 bases between. The CDR3 spells CASSQGSVREAFF. The CDR3 DNA reads TGTGCCAGCAGCCAAGGGTCAGTCCGTGAAGCTTTCTTT.